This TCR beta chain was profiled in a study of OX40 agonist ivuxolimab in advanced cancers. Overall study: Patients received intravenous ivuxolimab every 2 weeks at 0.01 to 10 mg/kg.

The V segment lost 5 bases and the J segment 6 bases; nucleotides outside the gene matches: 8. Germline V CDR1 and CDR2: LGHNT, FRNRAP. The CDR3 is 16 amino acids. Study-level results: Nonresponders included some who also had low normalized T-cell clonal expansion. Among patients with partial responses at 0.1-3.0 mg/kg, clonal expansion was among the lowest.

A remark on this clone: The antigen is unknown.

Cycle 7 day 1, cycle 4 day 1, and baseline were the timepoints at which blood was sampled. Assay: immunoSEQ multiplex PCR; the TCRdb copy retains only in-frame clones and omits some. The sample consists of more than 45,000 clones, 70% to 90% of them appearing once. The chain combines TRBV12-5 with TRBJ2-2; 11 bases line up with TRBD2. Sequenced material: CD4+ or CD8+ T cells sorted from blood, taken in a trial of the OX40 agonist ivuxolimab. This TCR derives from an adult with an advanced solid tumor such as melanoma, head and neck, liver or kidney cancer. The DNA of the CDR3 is TGTGCTAGTGGTCCCGGGACTAGCGGCAAATCCGGGGAGCTGTTTTTT. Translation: CASGPGTSGKSGELFF.